This TCR beta chain was captured in a study of breast tumors, draining lymph nodes, adjacent tissues. Losses at the gene ends were 2 bases for V and 11 bases for J; bases not matched to a gene: 16. Looked up from germline, CDR1 is LNHNV and CDR2 is YYDKDF (reference sequence). The CDR3 contains 16 residues. TCRdb analysed the multiplex PCR reads with MiXCR anew, one entry per CDR3 protein. The sample lists 150,000 or so distinct CDR3 sequences; 30% to 35% were seen once. Axillary draining lymph nodes of breast cancer patients supplied the node samples. The sample was axillary lymph node tissue. The chain uses TRBV15 and TRBJ2-3, with TRBD1 matching over 7 bases. The receptor was isolated from a female donor with breast cancer. Some clones in this sample may be carry-over from other donors' samples. CDR3 sequence: CATSRTNRGSDNEQYF. The CDR3 nucleotides are TGTGCCACCAGCAGAACAAACAGGGGATCGGACAATGAGCAGTATTTT.